Each of the 30 T cell receptor beta chains below was sequenced from the same sample in a study of shared clonotypes between healthy human individuals. Here immunoSEQ multiplex PCR was the method, and the copy in TCRdb shows in-frame clones only, minus some. The sample lists around 2.3 million clones; more than 90% were seen once. The sequenced sample consisted of naive CD4+ T cells sorted from blood. Documented subset: CD45RA+ positively selected. The receptors shown here come from a man aged 18 to 29 in good health.

This clone appeared a single time. The chain has TRBV29-1 and TRBJ2-5, with D tentatively TRBD2 (6 bases). Germline assignment: CDR1 SQVTM and CDR2 ANQGSEA. The V end lost 7 bases, the J end lost 5 bases, and 17 bases lay between the germline ends. The CDR3 loop spans 13 amino acids. CDR3 amino acids: CSARLVLLETQYF. In nucleotides, the CDR3 is TGCAGCGCGAGACTAGTTCTATTGGAGACCCAGTACTTC. Full variable domain (rest looked up from reference TRBV29-1 and TRBJ2-5): SAVISQKPSRDICQRGTSLTIQCQVDSQVTMMFWYRQQPGQSLTLIATANQGSEATYESGFVIDKFPISRPNLTFSTLTVSNMSPEDSSIYLCSARLVLLETQYFGPGTRLLVL.

The chain links TRBV30 to TRBJ1-4; TRBD1 agrees at 10 bases. The CDR3 runs 15 residues. Per germline, CDR1 GTSNPN and CDR2 SVGIG (reference sequence). Unmatched junction bases numbered 4, after V lost 3 bases and J lost 3 bases. CDR3 nucleotides: TGTGCCTGGAGCGACAGGGGGCTGGCTAATGAAAAACTGTTTTTT. This gives the protein CAWSDRGLANEKLFF.

The gene calls are TRBV6-5 and TRBJ1-5, with D unresolved. Germline assignment: CDR1 MNHEY and CDR2 SVGAGI. This CDR3 region has 15 residues. The ends were cut back, 0 bases at V and 9 bases at J, with 15 bases in the middle. CDR3 loop: CASSYSLAGSAPQHF. DNA for the CDR3: TGTGCCAGCAGTTACTCGCTAGCGGGGAGTGCGCCCCAGCATTTT.

This clone appeared a single time. The chain is built from TRBV6-5 and TRBJ1-2; D perhaps matches TRBD1 (5 bases). CDR1 is MNHEY, CDR2 SVGAGI, per germline. Trimming removed 8 bases at V and 1 base at J, with 17 bases between. The CDR3 covers 15 residues. CDR3 nucleotide sequence: TGTGCCAGCCATATATGGACATCGAGTAACTATGGCTACACCTTC. Protein: CASHIWTSSNYGYTF.

The CDR3 DNA reads as TGCAGCGTTGAAGATTTTTCGGGGGGGGCATACGCCAAAAACATTCAGTACTTC. This sequence encodes CSVEDFSGGAYAKNIQYF. The chain employs TRBV29-1 and TRBJ2-4; 8 bases line up with TRBD2. This CDR3 region has 18 residues. V shed 0 bases and J 1 base; nucleotides not matched to a gene: 11. Germline lookup yields CDR1 SQVTM and CDR2 ANQGSEA.

V gene TRBV5-5 combines with J gene TRBJ1-2; D unresolved. Trimming took 6 bases from V and 4 from J, leaving 13 bases between them. This CDR3 is built from 13 residues. Germline CDR1 and CDR2: SGHKS and YYEKEE (reference sequence). CDR3 sequence (DNA): TGTGCCAGCACCCGAGACGCAATCTATGGCTACACCTTC. Protein product: CASTRDAIYGYTF.

The V gene is TRBV12-5, the J gene TRBJ2-7; D may be TRBD2 (6 bases). This CDR3 has 14 residues. Trimming pared 5 bases from V and 5 bases from J, leaving 16 bases between. Germline V lookup: CDR1 LGHNT, CDR2 FRNRAP. The CDR3 sequence is CASGPGLDANEQYF. DNA for the CDR3: TGTGCTAGTGGTCCGGGACTGGACGCCAACGAGCAGTACTTC.

In this sample, this clone turned up once. J is TRBJ1-2 and V is TRBV5-4; the match to TRBD1 covers 12 bases. Trimming took 0 bases from V and 6 from J; bases not matched to a gene: 3. The CDR3 sequence is 15 residues long. Germline V gene data show CDR1 as SGHNT and CDR2 as YYREEE (reference sequence). DNA of the CDR3: TGTGCCAGCAGCTTGGATGGGACAGGGGGCAATGGCTACACCTTC. Amino acid sequence: CASSLDGTGGNGYTF.

The V call is TRBV4-2, the J call TRBJ2-3; a weak D match, TRBD2 (5 bases). Per germline, CDR1 LGHNA and CDR2 YNFKEQ. The CDR3 is made up of 15 amino acids. Trimming pared 1 base from V and 6 bases from J, leaving 14 bases between. This CDR3 is CASSQVAGLTDTQYF. In nucleotides, the CDR3 is TGTGCCAGCAGCCAAGTTGCGGGCCTTACGGATACGCAGTATTTT.

The chain is built from TRBV5-1 and TRBJ1-1; TRBD1 might be the D (5 bases). Germline V gene sequence: CDR1 SGHRS, CDR2 YFSETQ. This CDR3 is 13 amino acids long. Trimming pared 1 base from V and 10 bases from J, leaving 14 bases between. The DNA for the CDR3 is TGCGCCAGCAGCTTGTTGGGGTATGACAGAGCTTTCTTT. It yields the protein CASSLLGYDRAFF. Full variable domain (rest looked up from reference TRBV5-1 and TRBJ1-1): KAGVTQTPRYLIKTRGQQVTLSCSPISGHRSVSWYQQTPGQGLQFLFEYFSETQRNKGNFPGRFSGRQFSNSRSEMNVSTLELGDSALYLCASSLLGYDRAFFGQGTRLTVV.

As regards this clone: The sample contains more than one DNA sequence encoding this CDR3. This chain links TRBV10-3 with TRBJ1-5; 9 nucleotides line up with TRBD1. With 5 bases clipped from V and 2 bases from J, the junction kept 1 base outside the gene matches. The germline V gene has CDR1 ENHRY and CDR2 SYGVKD. The CDR3 contains 14 residues. Written as DNA, the CDR3 is TGTGCCATCAGTAGGACAGGGGGCAATCAGCCCCAGCATTTT. The encoded protein is CAISRTGGNQPQHF.

For this clone: The sample has other DNA sequences that encode this CDR3 too. This chain uses TRBV5-1 with TRBJ1-3; the D gene is possibly TRBD1 (5 bases). The CDR3 runs to 14 residues. The germline CDR1 and CDR2 sequences are SGHRS and YFSETQ. Trimming removed 4 bases at V and 1 base at J, with 9 bases between. The CDR3 nucleotides are TGCGCCAGCAGCCCGGGGACTTCTGGAAACACCATATATTTT. Protein product: CASSPGTSGNTIYF.

The V and J genes are TRBV5-4 and TRBJ1-2; D is ambiguous. CDR1 is SGHNT, CDR2 YYREEE, per germline (reference sequence). The V end was cut by 2 bases, the J end by 5 bases, with 10 bases between. The CDR3 contains 13 residues. The CDR3 DNA sequence: TGTGCCAGCAGCTTAATGGGCGGGTATGGCTACACCTTC. Its translation is CASSLMGGYGYTF.

This clone was found a few times. The rearrangement uses TRBV7-2 and TRBJ2-5, with 8 bases that match TRBD2. The J segment lost 5 bases and the V segment lost 6 bases, leaving 8 bases of the junction unmatched. CDR3 size: 14 residues. CDR1 and CDR2 from the germline V gene are SGHTA and FQGNSA. The CDR3 protein is CASSSRLAWETQYF. Written as DNA, the CDR3 is TGTGCCAGCAGTTCCCGACTAGCGTGGGAGACCCAGTACTTC.

V gene TRBV4-3 combines with J gene TRBJ2-5; D may correspond to TRBD1 or TRBD2 (5 bases each). This CDR3 has 16 residues. Germline-derived CDR1 and CDR2 are LGHNA and YSLEER. The V end lost 0 bases, the J end lost 5 bases, and 16 bases lay between the germline ends. The CDR3 spells CASSQDIGALGETQYF. CDR3 DNA: TGCGCCAGCAGCCAAGATATCGGGGCTTTAGGGGAGACCCAGTACTTC.

The rearrangement uses TRBV28 and TRBJ1-5; 7 positions agree with TRBD1. Trimming at V came to 5 bases and at J to 3 bases, leaving 10 bases not matched to a gene. Germline lookup yields CDR1 MDHEN and CDR2 SYDVKM. The length of the CDR3 is 16 residues. The CDR3 protein is CASSPARQGFNQPQHF. The CDR3 nucleotides are TGTGCCAGCAGTCCTGCCCGACAGGGTTTCAATCAGCCCCAGCATTTT.

The chain couples TRBV2 to TRBJ2-5; TRBD1 or TRBD2 may be the D gene (6 bases each). V was clipped by 8 bases and J by 2 bases, with 15 bases between them. CDR3 length equals 14 residues. Germline lookup yields CDR1 SNHLY and CDR2 FYNNEI. CDR3 bases: TGTGCCAGCTTAGGGGGGACGCCTCAAGAGACCCAGTACTTC. It specifies CASLGGTPQETQYF.

CDR3 DNA sequence: TGTGCCAGCAGCGTAGATGGGTGGAGCTACGAGCAGTACTTC. As protein: CASSVDGWSYEQYF. The V and J genes are TRBV9 and TRBJ2-7; no clear D. Deletions cut 0 bases from V and 3 bases from J, with 10 bases between. From germline, CDR1 is SGDLS and CDR2 YYNGEE. CDR3 size: 14 residues.

V and J are TRBV2 and TRBJ1-1; TRBD1 matches 12 bases. CDR1 and CDR2 (germline): SNHLY, FYNNEI. J gave up 3 bases and V 6 bases, and 20 bases lay outside the gene matches. This CDR3 region has 20 residues. CDR3 sequence (DNA): TGTGCCAGCAGGAGGTCGGGACAGGGGGCGTCAGGTATAAAGGACACTGAAGCTTTCTTT. It is translated as CASRRSGQGASGIKDTEAFF.

V is TRBV10-3 and J is TRBJ2-1; the D gene could be TRBD1 or TRBD2 (5 bases each). This CDR3 has 16 residues. The germline V gene encodes CDR1 ENHRY and CDR2 SYGVKD. Trimming took 0 bases from V and 6 from J, leaving 15 bases between them. The CDR3 nucleotides are TGTGCCATCAGTGAGTCAAGAGACAGAGGGAGCAATGAGCAGTTCTTC. The encoded protein is CAISESRDRGSNEQFF.

A single count supports this clone. The chain recombines TRBV18 with TRBJ2-7; 8 bases line up with TRBD2. Germline CDR1 reads KGHSH; CDR2 reads LQKENI. The ends lost 4 bases at V and 4 bases at J; junction bases unmatched: 3. This CDR3 is built from 13 residues. The CDR3 DNA follows: TGTGCCAGCTCACGCTCTAGCGGGTACGAGCAGTACTTC. Translation gives CASSRSSGYEQYF.

Comment on this clone: Other DNA sequences in the same sample also yield this CDR3. This chain connects TRBV5-1 to TRBJ2-1, with 9 bases matching TRBD2. Germline V gene data show CDR1 as SGHRS and CDR2 as YFSETQ. This CDR3 comprises 15 residues. The V segment lost 0 bases and the J segment 5 bases; nucleotides outside the gene matches: 3. The CDR3 nucleotides are TGCGCCAGCAGCTTGGTAGCTAGCGGGAACAATGAGCAGTTCTTC. Translation gives CASSLVASGNNEQFF.

This rearrangement joins TRBV10-2 to TRBJ2-4; D is perhaps TRBD2 (6 bases). Per germline, CDR1 WSHSY and CDR2 SAAADI. Trimming left V 3 bases short and J 1 base short, with 19 bases between. This CDR3 has 18 amino acids. This CDR3 is CASSDLAERYTAKNIQYF. CDR3 bases: TGCGCCAGCAGTGATTTAGCGGAGCGTTATACCGCCAAAAACATTCAGTACTTC.

This clone was picked up a small number of times. The rearrangement uses TRBV7-2 and TRBJ1-5; perhaps TRBD1 as D (6 bases). CDR1 and CDR2 (germline): SGHTA, FQGNSA. The CDR3 runs to 15 residues. V dropped 5 bases and J dropped 0 bases, with 11 bases sitting between them. CDR3 amino acids: CASSMNRDSNQPQHF. CDR3 DNA sequence: TGTGCCAGCAGCATGAACAGGGATAGCAATCAGCCCCAGCATTTT.

The chain uses TRBV30 and TRBJ1-1; TRBD1 matches at 11 bases. Germline V gives CDR1 GTSNPN, CDR2 SVGIG (reference sequence). With 1 base clipped from V and 6 bases from J, the junction kept 4 bases outside the gene matches. CDR3 length: 14 residues. This CDR3 is CAWSGDRGLAEAFF. CDR3 bases: TGTGCCTGGAGTGGGGACAGGGGGTTGGCTGAAGCTTTCTTT. The whole variable domain, filled in from reference TRBV30 and TRBJ1-1, reads SQTIHQWPATLVQPVGSPLSLECTVEGTSNPNLYWYRQAAGRGLQLLFYSVGIGQISSEVPQNLSASRPQDRQFILSSKKLLLSDSGFYLCAWSGDRGLAEAFFGQGTRLTVV.

On this clone: Other DNA sequences from this sample encode an identical CDR3 as well. The V call is TRBV28, the J call TRBJ1-1, with D possibly being TRBD1 (5 bases). Germline V gene data show CDR1 as MDHEN and CDR2 as SYDVKM. Trimming removed 4 bases from V and 0 bases from J, with 6 bases in between. The CDR3 contains 13 residues. CDR3 protein: CASSSTVNTEAFF. For the CDR3, the DNA is TGTGCCAGCAGTTCGACAGTGAACACTGAAGCTTTCTTT.

The chain uses TRBV10-3 and TRBJ2-2, with 9 positions matching TRBD1. The germline V gene encodes CDR1 ENHRY and CDR2 SYGVKD. After removal of 3 bases from V and 5 bases from J, the junction contained 4 bases not matched to a gene. The CDR3 sequence is 15 residues long. The CDR3 DNA is TGTGCCATCAGTGATTGGACAGGGGTTACCGGGGAGCTGTTTTTT. It is translated as CAISDWTGVTGELFF.

The V call is TRBV5-1, the J call TRBJ2-1, with a tentative D call TRBD2 (6 bases). Germline CDR1 is SGHRS and CDR2 is YFSETQ. Trimming shortened V by 1 base and J by 2 bases, and 10 bases separated the two germline ends. CDR3 size: 15 residues. CDR3: CASSLSGETYNEQFF. Written as DNA, the CDR3 is TGCGCCAGCAGCTTGTCGGGAGAGACCTACAATGAGCAGTTCTTC.

Turning to this clone: Additional DNA sequences in this sample encode the identical CDR3. The rearrangement links TRBV27 to TRBJ1-3; possibly TRBD1 for D (6 bases). This CDR3 region has 13 residues. The V end was cut by 5 bases, the J end by 4 bases, with 9 bases between. Germline-derived CDR1 and CDR2 are MNHEY and SMNVEV (reference sequence). The CDR3 nucleotides read TGTGCCAGCAGTCTAACAGGGGGAAACACCATATATTTT. Its protein product is CASSLTGGNTIYF.

The V gene is TRBV9, the J gene TRBJ2-5; no clear D. Germline CDR1 reads SGDLS; CDR2 reads YYNGEE. CDR3 length: 13 amino acids. Trimming cost V 4 bases and J 5 bases, with 12 bases left between them. This CDR3 is CASSHSTSETQYF. For the CDR3, the DNA is TGTGCCAGCAGCCATAGTACGTCTGAGACCCAGTACTTC. The full variable domain, with the rest looked up from reference TRBV9 and TRBJ2-5, is DSGVTQTPKHLITATGQRVTLRCSPRSGDLSVYWYQQSLDQGLQFLIQYYNGEERAKGNILERFSAQQFPDLHSELNLSSLELGDSALYFCASSHSTSETQYFGPGTRLLVL.